The 15 T cell receptor beta chains below come from one sample, sequenced in a study of T-cell reconstitution after alpha-beta-depleted transplantation in children. This sample's TCRbeta library carried unique molecular identifier barcodes. TCRdb recomputed calls from the PCR reads with MiXCR, one row per CDR3 protein. The repertoire consists of approximately 250,000 distinct CDR3 sequences, with 7.5% to 10% occurring once and the leading ten covering about 4.9%. The specimen was PBMCs from the stem cell graft donor, collected from the stem cell graft. The receptors shown here come from a human donor who donated a stem cell graft to a child with SCID.

This clonotype came up many times. The gene calls are TRBV5-6 and TRBJ2-5; TRBD1 matches 9 bases. Looked up from germline, CDR1 is SGHDT and CDR2 is YYEEEE. V gave up 5 bases and J gave up 1 base; unmatched junction bases: 3. The CDR3 length is 14 residues. CDR3 residues: CASRLTGGQETQYF. CDR3 in DNA: TGTGCCAGCAGGTTGACAGGGGGCCAAGAGACCCAGTACTTC.

At least ten counts were recorded for this clonotype. The chain carries TRBV5-1 and TRBJ1-1; the D is unclear. The CDR3 has 14 residues. Germline-derived CDR1 and CDR2 are SGHRS and YFSETQ. Between the trimmed V and J ends, which lost 5 bases and 1 base, there was a span of 12 bases. As DNA, the CDR3 is TGCGCCAGCAGGAAGGGCAGCCAGAACACTGAAGCTTTCTTT. Translation gives CASRKGSQNTEAFF.

Points on this clonotype: A much larger clone sits a single nucleotide away, making a read error possible. This chain joins TRBV11-1 and TRBJ2-5; D is unresolved. Trimming removed 6 bases at V and 1 base at J, with 27 bases between. CDR1 and CDR2 (germline): SGHAT, FQDESV (reference sequence). The CDR3 runs to 19 residues. The CDR3 DNA follows: TGTGCCAGCAGTTCTGACCCAGGTTTCAGCATCGGGTTCCAAGAGACCCAGTACTTC. It encodes CASSSDPGFSIGFQETQYF.

Many counts were recorded for this clonotype. The rearrangement joins TRBV5-1 to TRBJ1-6, with a possible D match to TRBD1 (5 bases). This CDR3 spans 13 amino acids. V was shortened by 5 bases and J by 7 bases, with 10 bases between the two germline ends. CDR1 SGHRS and CDR2 YFSETQ come from the germline V gene. The CDR3 sequence: CASSLQENSPLHF. The DNA of the CDR3 is TGCGCCAGCAGTCTACAGGAGAATTCACCCCTCCACTTT. The entire variable domain, with the rest obtained from reference TRBV5-1 and TRBJ1-6, is as follows: KAGVTQTPRYLIKTRGQQVTLSCSPISGHRSVSWYQQTPGQGLQFLFEYFSETQRNKGNFPGRFSGRQFSNSRSEMNVSTLELGDSALYLCASSLQENSPLHFGNGTRLTVT.

This clonotype was found many times. The chain recombines TRBV7-2 with TRBJ2-3; D unclear. This CDR3 has 16 residues. Germline CDR1 is SGHTA and CDR2 is FQGNSA. V lost 6 bases, J lost 5 bases, and 21 bases lay in between. This chain's CDR3 is CASSTTGPPWGDTQYF. The CDR3 region has the DNA TGTGCCAGCAGTACGACGGGCCCACCTTGGGGAGATACGCAGTATTTT.

This clonotype was observed many times. This chain links TRBV20-1 with TRBJ2-1, with TRBD2 matching over 8 bases. The CDR3 has 14 residues. Per germline, CDR1 DFQATT and CDR2 SNEGSKA (reference sequence). After removal of 6 bases from V and 7 bases from J, the junction contained 11 bases not matched to a gene. CDR3: CSALVGRGVNEQFF. In nucleotides, the CDR3 is TGCAGTGCCCTAGTGGGGCGGGGGGTGAATGAGCAGTTCTTC.

This clonotype was seen repeatedly, ten times or more. This chain connects TRBV7-9 to TRBJ1-2, with D uncertain. The germline V and J ends were trimmed by 5 bases and 4 bases, with 14 bases remaining between them. Germline lookup yields CDR1 SEHNR and CDR2 FQNEAQ (reference sequence). The CDR3 has 14 amino acids. In DNA, the CDR3 is TGTGCCAGCAGCCTGTGGCAGACCGTCTATGGCTACACCTTC. Translating gives CASSLWQTVYGYTF.

The chain carries TRBV4-3 and TRBJ1-2; 9 bases are a match to TRBD1. The CDR3 loop spans 15 amino acids. Germline CDR1 LGHNA, CDR2 YSLEER. V lost 0 bases to trimming and J lost 5 bases; unmatched junction nucleotides: 4. CDR3 amino acids: CASSQDLGQGYGYTF. For the CDR3, the DNA is TGCGCCAGCAGCCAAGATCTGGGACAGGGTTATGGCTACACCTTC.

This clonotype was counted ten times or more. The V call is TRBV6-1, the J call TRBJ2-5; TRBD1 is a possible D gene (6 bases). This CDR3 has 16 amino acids. V shed 7 bases and J shed 4 bases, with 22 bases lying between them. Germline CDR1 reads MNHNS; CDR2 reads SASEGT. This CDR3 is CASTREGTLYGETQYF. In DNA, the CDR3 is TGTGCCAGCACCCGCGAAGGGACACTTTACGGAGAGACCCAGTACTTC.

On this clonotype itself: This may be a read error, as it is one base from a much larger clone. The gene calls are TRBV6-5 and TRBJ1-2, with no clear D. In germline, CDR1 is MNHEY, CDR2 SVGAGI. CDR3 length: 12 amino acids. As DNA, the CDR3 is TGTGCCAGCCTGGGAATGGGCTATGGCGACACCTTC. This gives the protein CASLGMGYGDTF.

With respect to this clonotype: With a much larger clone just one base away, this may be a read error. This sequence joins TRBV7-2 and TRBJ2-1, with D uncertain. The CDR3 is made up of 14 amino acids. Germline lookup yields CDR1 SGHTA and CDR2 FQGNSA. Trimming took 5 bases from V and 4 from J, leaving 12 bases between them. DNA for the CDR3: TGTGCCAGCAGCCCAGTGACAACATACAATGAGCAGTTCTTC. Translating it yields CASSPVTTYNEQFF.

This clonotype showed up many times. V gene TRBV7-2 combines with J gene TRBJ2-3, with D perhaps matching TRBD1 or TRBD2 (5 bases each). Trimming took 5 bases from V and 4 from J, leaving 10 bases between them. CDR1 is SGHTA, CDR2 FQGNSA, per germline. The CDR3 spans 13 residues. The CDR3, as DNA: TGTGCCAGCAGCACCGGGACCTCAGATACGCAGTATTTT. Amino acid sequence: CASSTGTSDTQYF.

This sequence joins TRBV20-1 and TRBJ2-2, with TRBD1 matching 9 bases. CDR3 length: 15 residues. Per germline, CDR1 DFQATT and CDR2 SNEGSKA (reference sequence). Trimming removed 1 base from V and 4 bases from J; junction bases left unmatched: 4. Here the CDR3 reads CSARGQGDGTGELFF. CDR3 in DNA: TGCAGTGCTAGAGGACAGGGGGATGGCACCGGGGAGCTGTTTTTT.

This clonotype was seen at least ten times. The chain combines TRBV9 with TRBJ1-1, with a weak D call TRBD1 (5 bases). With 4 bases removed from V and 8 bases from J, the gap between germline ends came to 12 bases. CDR3 length equals 12 residues. Germline V gene sequence: CDR1 SGDLS, CDR2 YYNGEE. CDR3 coding DNA: TGTGCCAGCAGCTCGACGACAGCAGAAGCTTTCTTT. This codes for CASSSTTAEAFF.

This clonotype was recorded at least ten times. The chain combines TRBV25-1 with TRBJ1-1, with D unresolved. The V gene's germline CDR1 is MGHDK and CDR2 SYGVNS. Trimming took 1 base from V and 1 from J, leaving 7 bases between them. The CDR3 is made up of 14 amino acids. The CDR3 bases are TGTGCCAGCAGTGAATCGGGGAGGAACACTGAAGCTTTCTTT. This codes for CASSESGRNTEAFF.